These 31 T cell receptor beta chains share one sample of origin, sequenced in a study of spatial heterogeneity in lung cancer. Stated time point: sample taken at primary tumor resection. Sequencing of whole RNA from tumor, nontumor lung or frozen PBMC involved no sorting. TCRdb independently ran MiXCR on the 5' RACE reads; one entry per CDR3 protein. The sample yields some 41,000 distinct CDR3 sequences, approximately 7% seen once. Sequenced material: PBMCs, taken at surgery. The receptors originated from a female donor with early-stage non-small cell lung cancer.

This chain links TRBV28 with TRBJ2-2; TRBD2 matches at 7 bases. The germline gives CDR1 MDHEN, CDR2 SYDVKM. With V trimmed by 4 bases and J by 1 base, 3 bases remained unmatched. This CDR3 contains 15 residues. The CDR3 DNA sequence: TGTGCCAGCAGTTATGCGGGGGTGAACACCGGGGAGCTGTTTTTT. Encoded protein: CASSYAGVNTGELFF.

This clonotype was counted many times. The rearrangement uses TRBV20-1 and TRBJ1-6; D not resolved. The V end was cut by 0 bases, the J end by 10 bases, with 16 bases between. This CDR3 contains 15 residues. Per the germline V gene, CDR1 is DFQATT and CDR2 is SNEGSKA (reference sequence). CDR3 residues: CSAREGGRRRSPLHF. The CDR3 region has the DNA TGCAGTGCTAGAGAGGGAGGCAGGAGACGATCACCCCTCCACTTT.

This clonotype was observed a few times. The V and J genes are TRBV27 and TRBJ1-5, with D perhaps TRBD1 (5 bases). There are 17 residues in the CDR3. The germline CDR1 and CDR2 sequences are MNHEY and SMNVEV (reference sequence). V lost 4 bases and J lost 7, with 23 bases in between. CDR3 sequence (DNA): TGTGCCAGCAGTTCCTCTGGAGGGAAGGGGACCGGGCAGCCCCAGCATTTT. Its translation is CASSSSGGKGTGQPQHF.

This clonotype appeared many times. This chain uses TRBV5-1 with TRBJ2-7; D gene unclear. The V gene lost 4 bases and the J gene lost 5 bases, with 10 bases spanning the gap. CDR1 is SGHRS, CDR2 YFSETQ, per germline. This CDR3 contains 12 residues. Written as DNA, the CDR3 is TGCGCCAGCAGCGACCCTGGCAACGAGCAGTACTTC. It codes for CASSDPGNEQYF.

There are a few counts of this clonotype. V gene TRBV5-6 combines with J gene TRBJ1-5, with D unclear. V was trimmed by 0 bases and J by 0 bases, leaving 7 bases between them. Germline-derived CDR1 and CDR2 are SGHDT and YYEEEE. This CDR3 comprises 15 residues. CDR3 coding DNA: TGTGCCAGCAGCTTGGAGAAGTATAGCAATCAGCCCCAGCATTTT. Translation: CASSLEKYSNQPQHF.

In its sample, this clonotype was seen many times. The chain uses TRBV20-1 and TRBJ1-5; 8 positions agree with TRBD1. The germline gives CDR1 DFQATT, CDR2 SNEGSKA (reference sequence). The CDR3 is 15 amino acids. Trimming removed 0 bases from V and 4 bases from J; junction bases left unmatched: 5. The chain's CDR3 is CSARDVDRVNQPQHF. The CDR3 nucleotides are TGCAGTGCTAGAGATGTGGACAGGGTGAATCAGCCCCAGCATTTT.

This clonotype was seen many times. The genes are TRBV5-6 and TRBJ2-7, with 9 bases matching TRBD2. Germline CDR1 is SGHDT and CDR2 is YYEEEE. V gave up 3 bases and J gave up 0 bases; unmatched junction bases: 4. This CDR3 region has 15 residues. The CDR3 region has the DNA TGTGCCAGCAGCTCAATAGCGGGAGACTCCTACGAGCAGTACTTC. Protein sequence: CASSSIAGDSYEQYF.

About this clonotype: The junction departs from the called germline gene at one end, perhaps through a read error. The chain carries TRBV6-2 or TRBV6-3 and TRBJ2-7, with TRBD2 matching over 13 bases. This CDR3 is built from 15 residues. Germline V gene data show CDR1 as MNHEY and CDR2 as SVGEGT. This chain's CDR3 is CASSGTSGNSCEQYF. The CDR3 DNA sequence: TGTGCCAGCAGTGGGACTAGCGGGAATTCCTGCGAGCAGTACTTC.

The V gene is TRBV18, the J gene TRBJ2-7; D may be TRBD1 (6 bases). V shed 6 bases and J shed 4 bases, with 16 bases lying between them. The CDR3 extends over 14 amino acids. From germline, CDR1 is KGHSH and CDR2 LQKENI. The CDR3 here is CASSLQGREYEQYF. CDR3 nucleotide sequence: TGTGCCAGCTCGCTCCAGGGGAGAGAGTACGAGCAGTACTTC.

In this sample, this clonotype turned up a few times. The V call is TRBV12-3 or TRBV12-4, the J call TRBJ1-1; D is perhaps TRBD1 (6 bases). This CDR3 contains 13 residues. V dropped 3 bases and J dropped 7 bases, with 12 bases sitting between them. This CDR3 reads CASSLGQALEAFF. The CDR3 DNA follows: TGTGCCAGCAGTTTGGGACAAGCACTTGAAGCTTTCTTT.

This clonotype was observed a few times. The chain joins TRBV2 to TRBJ2-5; D remains ambiguous. V lost 3 bases and J 5 bases, leaving 10 bases between the germline ends. This CDR3 contains 13 residues. Germline V CDR1 and CDR2: SNHLY, FYNNEI. The CDR3, as DNA: TGTGCCAGCAGTGAGAGTCTGGATGAGACCCAGTACTTC. This gives the protein CASSESLDETQYF.

About this clonotype itself: This sequence may be a read error, since a much larger clone differs from it by one base. The gene calls are TRBV4-3 and TRBJ2-7; D call uncertain. Germline loops: CDR1 LGHNA, CDR2 YSLEER. CDR3 size: 15 residues. The CDR3 nucleotides read TGCGCCAGCAACCAAGATTACGGCCGGCTCTACGAGCAGTACTTC. The encoded protein is CASNQDYGRLYEQYF.

The rearrangement joins TRBV20-1 to TRBJ2-1; the D is unclear. Trimming took 3 bases from V and 4 from J, leaving 10 bases between them. From germline, CDR1 is DFQATT and CDR2 SNEGSKA (reference sequence). This CDR3 is 13 amino acids long. The CDR3 sequence is CSASGTGYNEQFF. For the CDR3, the DNA is TGCAGTGCTAGTGGCACTGGATACAATGAGCAGTTCTTC.

In its sample, this clonotype was seen many times. CDR3 bases: TGTGCCAGCAGCTCGCAGGCGGGTTTAAAGGAGACCCAGTACTTC. This gives the protein CASSSQAGLKETQYF. The chain combines TRBV7-2 with TRBJ2-5, with D perhaps matching TRBD2 (5 bases). Trimming stripped 4 bases from V and 5 bases from J, with 17 bases between. The germline V gene encodes CDR1 SGHTA and CDR2 FQGNSA. The CDR3 extends over 15 amino acids.

This clonotype is a singleton in its sample. A much larger clone differs by one base, so this may be a read error. The V and J genes are TRBV9 and TRBJ1-1; D is ambiguous. The CDR3 contains 14 residues. Germline V CDR1 and CDR2: SGDLS, YYNGEE. The CDR3 nucleotides are TGTGCCGGCAGCGTAGTCTCGGTTAACACTGAAGCTTTCTTT. This translates into CAGSVVSVNTEAFF.

This clonotype was picked up many times. The chain recombines TRBV20-1 with TRBJ2-3, with 7 bases aligning to TRBD2. Germline assignment: CDR1 DFQATT and CDR2 SNEGSKA (reference sequence). V lost 3 bases to trimming and J lost 0 bases; unmatched junction nucleotides: 9. This CDR3 comprises 16 residues. The CDR3 loop is CSARNLAVSSTDTQYF. CDR3 DNA: TGCAGTGCTAGGAACCTAGCGGTTTCTAGCACAGATACGCAGTATTTT.

This clonotype was recorded at least ten times. V and J are TRBV6-5 and TRBJ1-2; 7 bases are shared with TRBD1. The J segment lost 4 bases and the V segment lost 5 bases, leaving 13 bases of the junction unmatched. This CDR3 spans 16 amino acids. Germline V gene lookup returns CDR1 MNHEY and CDR2 SVGAGI. CDR3 DNA: TGTGCCAGCAGTGCTACGTCCGGGACAGCCCTCTATGGCTACACCTTC. Its protein product is CASSATSGTALYGYTF.

In this sample, this clonotype turned up once. The DNA for the CDR3 is TGCGCCAGCAGCTCCCCCGAAACCGGCGAGCAGTACTTC. It specifies CASSSPETGEQYF. The rearrangement joins TRBV5-1 to TRBJ2-7, with D unclear. The V gene's germline CDR1 is SGHRS and CDR2 YFSETQ. The germline V and J ends were trimmed by 3 bases and 6 bases, with 13 bases remaining between them. The CDR3 is 13 amino acids.

This clonotype has ten or more counts. The genes are TRBV7-7 and TRBJ2-2; 8 bases match TRBD2. Germline trimming cut 6 bases from V and 7 bases from J; bases unmatched to any gene: 13. CDR1 and CDR2 (germline): SSHAT, FNYEAQ (reference sequence). The CDR3 extends over 16 amino acids. This chain's CDR3 is CASSPRAGGPGGELFF. The CDR3 DNA follows: TGTGCCAGCAGTCCAAGGGCGGGGGGCCCTGGCGGGGAGCTGTTTTTT. Using reference TRBV7-7 and TRBJ2-2 for the parts outside the CDR3, the full variable domain is GAGVSQSPRYKVTKRGQDVTLRCDPISSHATLYWYQQALGQGPEFLTYFNYEAQPDKSGLPSDRFSAERPEGSISTLTIQRTEQRDSAMYRCASSPRAGGPGGELFFGEGSRLTVL.

The chain joins TRBV20-1 to TRBJ2-7, with TRBD2 matching over 8 bases. With 3 bases clipped from V and 6 bases from J, the junction kept 13 bases outside the gene matches. CDR3 size: 15 residues. CDR1 DFQATT and CDR2 SNEGSKA come from the germline V gene (reference sequence). CDR3 sequence reads: CSASLTGGMLSEQYF. The DNA of the CDR3 is TGCAGTGCTAGCTTAACGGGGGGGATGTTGTCCGAGCAGTACTTC.

This clonotype was seen many times. The chain is built from TRBV20-1 and TRBJ1-2; 8 nucleotides match TRBD1. This CDR3 is 14 amino acids long. V shed 0 bases and J 8 bases; nucleotides not matched to a gene: 8. The V gene's germline CDR1 is DFQATT and CDR2 SNEGSKA (reference sequence). CDR3 in DNA: TGCAGTGCTAGAGATAGGCAGGGGGCTCGAGGCTACACCTTC. Its translation is CSARDRQGARGYTF.

This clonotype occurred many times. The chain joins TRBV6-5 to TRBJ2-1; D tentatively reads TRBD1 or TRBD2 (5 bases each). Germline CDR1 MNHEY, CDR2 SVGAGI. This CDR3 contains 13 residues. Trimming cost V 4 bases and J 4 bases, with 8 bases left between them. The CDR3 bases are TGTGCCAGCAGTTCGGGGCCTTACAATGAGCAGTTCTTC. Translating gives CASSSGPYNEQFF.

As for this clonotype: Since a much larger clone is just one base distant, this may be a read error. The chain has TRBV4-1 and TRBJ1-2; D possibly corresponds to TRBD1 (6 bases). The CDR3 covers 14 residues. Germline CDR1 reads MGHRA; CDR2 reads YSYEKL. DNA of the CDR3: TGCACCAGCAGCCCGACCGGGACATCTCATGGCTACACCTTC. Translation gives CTSSPTGTSHGYTF.

This clonotype was counted many times. The rearrangement uses TRBV20-1 and TRBJ2-3; 9 nucleotides line up with TRBD1. In germline, CDR1 is DFQATT, CDR2 SNEGSKA (reference sequence). CDR3 length equals 17 residues. J lost 2 bases, V lost 0 bases, and 9 bases had no gene match. CDR3 nucleotide sequence: TGCAGTGCTAGAGATAAAGAAACAGGGGGCTTCACAGATACGCAGTATTTT. This codes for CSARDKETGGFTDTQYF.

This clonotype was counted ten times or more. The chain recombines TRBV7-6 with TRBJ2-7; maybe TRBD2 (6 bases). The V gene's germline CDR1 is SGHVS and CDR2 FNYEAQ. CDR3 length equals 14 residues. V gave up 5 bases and J gave up 5 bases, with 16 bases separating them. The CDR3 sequence: CASSPRMGGNEQYF. The CDR3 DNA reads as TGTGCCAGCAGCCCGCGGATGGGGGGAAACGAGCAGTACTTC. Variable domain in full (rest from reference TRBV7-6 and TRBJ2-7): GAGVSQSPRYKVTKRGQDVALRCDPISGHVSLYWYRQALGQGPEFLTYFNYEAQQDKSGLPNDRFSAERPEGSISTLTIQRTEQRDSAMYRCASSPRMGGNEQYFGPGTRLTVT.

The chain joins TRBV20-1 to TRBJ2-7, with 12 bases matching TRBD2. The CDR3 sequence is 18 residues long. Germline-derived CDR1 and CDR2 are DFQATT and SNEGSKA (reference sequence). The V gene end was trimmed by 2 bases and the J gene end by 2 bases; junction bases not matched to a gene: 13. CDR3 in DNA: TGCAGTGCTAGACGGGACACGCAAGGACTAGCGGGGACCTACGAGCAGTACTTC. This sequence encodes CSARRDTQGLAGTYEQYF.

The rearrangement links TRBV12-3 or TRBV12-4 to TRBJ1-2; TRBD1 aligns across 7 bases. J lost 8 bases, V lost 6 bases, and 12 bases had no gene match. This CDR3 has 14 residues. DNA of the CDR3: TGTGCCAGCAGGCACCGGGACAGATCTGAAGGCTACACCTTC. As protein: CASRHRDRSEGYTF.

This clonotype was detected many times. CDR3 amino acids: CASSLPGLAGAYEQYF. The CDR3, as DNA: TGCGCCAGCAGCCTCCCTGGACTAGCGGGGGCCTACGAGCAGTACTTC. The chain is built from TRBV5-1 and TRBJ2-7, with 13 bases that match TRBD2. CDR1 SGHRS and CDR2 YFSETQ come from the germline V gene. The V gene end was trimmed by 4 bases and the J gene end by 2 bases; junction bases not matched to a gene: 6. This CDR3 is 16 amino acids long.

The chain carries TRBV5-1 and TRBJ1-3; D is unclear. Trimming shortened V by 0 bases and J by 12 bases, and 7 bases separated the two germline ends. The germline CDR1 and CDR2 sequences are SGHRS and YFSETQ. The CDR3 runs to 11 residues. Here the CDR3 DNA reads TGCGCCAGCAGCTTGGACAACCGCATATATTTT. This gives the protein CASSLDNRIYF. Based on the CDR3 plus reference TRBV5-1 and TRBJ1-3, the full variable domain is KAGVTQTPRYLIKTRGQQVTLSCSPISGHRSVSWYQQTPGQGLQFLFEYFSETQRNKGNFPGRFSGRQFSNSRSEMNVSTLELGDSALYLCASSLDNRIYFGEGSWLTVV.

In its sample, this clonotype was seen a few times. The rearrangement uses TRBV6-5 and TRBJ2-7; 10 bases map to TRBD2. CDR3 length equals 15 residues. V lost 0 bases, J lost 6 bases, and 5 bases stayed unmatched. Germline assignment: CDR1 MNHEY and CDR2 SVGAGI. The CDR3 loop is CASSYSTAGGPEQYF. The CDR3 coding sequence is TGTGCCAGCAGTTACTCGACAGCGGGGGGGCCCGAGCAGTACTTC.

In this sample, this clonotype turned up many times. The chain couples TRBV20-1 to TRBJ2-3; 9 bases agree with TRBD2. CDR3 length: 15 residues. V lost 1 base to trimming and J lost 5 bases; unmatched junction nucleotides: 7. From germline, CDR1 is DFQATT and CDR2 SNEGSKA (reference sequence). The DNA for the CDR3 is TGCAGTGCTAGAGTACCAGCGGGGGGCAAAGATACGCAGTATTTT. Its translation: CSARVPAGGKDTQYF.